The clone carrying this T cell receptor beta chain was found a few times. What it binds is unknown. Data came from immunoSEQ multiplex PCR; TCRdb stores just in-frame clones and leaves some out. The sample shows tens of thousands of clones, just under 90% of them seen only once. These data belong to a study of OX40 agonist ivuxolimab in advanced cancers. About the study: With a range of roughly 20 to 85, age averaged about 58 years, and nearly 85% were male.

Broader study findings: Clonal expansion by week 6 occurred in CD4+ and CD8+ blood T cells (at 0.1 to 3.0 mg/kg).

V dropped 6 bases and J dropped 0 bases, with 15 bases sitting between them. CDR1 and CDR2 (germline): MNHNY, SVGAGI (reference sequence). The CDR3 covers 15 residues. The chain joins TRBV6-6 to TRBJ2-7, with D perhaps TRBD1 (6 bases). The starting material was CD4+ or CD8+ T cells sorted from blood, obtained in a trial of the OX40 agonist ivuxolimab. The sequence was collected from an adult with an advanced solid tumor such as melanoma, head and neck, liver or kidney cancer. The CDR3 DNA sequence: TGTGCCAGCAGCACTTCTCAGGGGTACTCCTACGAGCAGTACTTC. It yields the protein CASSTSQGYSYEQYF.